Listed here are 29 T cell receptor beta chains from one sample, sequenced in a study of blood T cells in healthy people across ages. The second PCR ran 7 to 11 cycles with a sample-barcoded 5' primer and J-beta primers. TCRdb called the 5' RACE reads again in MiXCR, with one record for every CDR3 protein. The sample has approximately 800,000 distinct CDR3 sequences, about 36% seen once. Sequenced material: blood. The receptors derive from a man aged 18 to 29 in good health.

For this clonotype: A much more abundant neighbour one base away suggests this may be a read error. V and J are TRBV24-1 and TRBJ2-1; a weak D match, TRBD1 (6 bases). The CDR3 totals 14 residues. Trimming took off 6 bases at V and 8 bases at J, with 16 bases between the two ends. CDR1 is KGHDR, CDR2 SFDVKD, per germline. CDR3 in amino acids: CATSNRNRVHEQFF. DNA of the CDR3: TGTGCCACCAGTAACCGGAACAGGGTACATGAGCAGTTCTTC.

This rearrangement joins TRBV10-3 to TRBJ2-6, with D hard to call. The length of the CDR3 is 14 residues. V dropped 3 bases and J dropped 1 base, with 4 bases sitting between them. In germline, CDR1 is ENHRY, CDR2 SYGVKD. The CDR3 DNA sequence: TGTGCCATCAGTGAAAGGTCTGGGGCCAACGTCCTGACTTTC. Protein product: CAISERSGANVLTF.

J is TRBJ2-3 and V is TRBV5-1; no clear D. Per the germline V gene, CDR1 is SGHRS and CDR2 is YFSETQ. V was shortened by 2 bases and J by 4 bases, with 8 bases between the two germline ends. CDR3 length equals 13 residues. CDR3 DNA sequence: TGCGCCAGCAGCTTCGAGGTTTCAGATACGCAGTATTTT. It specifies CASSFEVSDTQYF.

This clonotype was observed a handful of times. In DNA form, the CDR3 reads TGTGCCAGCAGCTTGCGGGCGGCGGGCAATCAGCCCCAGCATTTT. Translating gives CASSLRAAGNQPQHF. The rearrangement uses TRBV7-2 and TRBJ1-5, with unresolved D. The CDR3 covers 15 residues. Looked up from germline, CDR1 is SGHTA and CDR2 is FQGNSA. V lost 3 bases, J lost 2 bases, and 11 bases lay in between.

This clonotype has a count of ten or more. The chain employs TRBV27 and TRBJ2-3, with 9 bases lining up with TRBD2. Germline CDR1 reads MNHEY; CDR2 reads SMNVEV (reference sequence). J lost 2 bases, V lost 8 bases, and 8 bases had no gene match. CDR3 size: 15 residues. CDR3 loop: CASSLAGALTDTQYF. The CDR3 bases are TGTGCCAGCTCCTTAGCGGGGGCGCTCACAGATACGCAGTATTTT.

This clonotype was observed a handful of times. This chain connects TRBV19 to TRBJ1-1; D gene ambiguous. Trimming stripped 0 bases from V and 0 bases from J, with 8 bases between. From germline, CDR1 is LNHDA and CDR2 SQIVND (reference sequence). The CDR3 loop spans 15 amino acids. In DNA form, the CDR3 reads TGTGCCAGTAGTATAGATGCACAGCTGAACACTGAAGCTTTCTTT. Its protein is CASSIDAQLNTEAFF.

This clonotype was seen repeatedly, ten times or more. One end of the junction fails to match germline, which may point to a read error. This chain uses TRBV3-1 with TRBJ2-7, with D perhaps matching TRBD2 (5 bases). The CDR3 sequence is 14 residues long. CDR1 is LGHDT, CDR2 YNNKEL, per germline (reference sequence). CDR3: CASSQAGNSYEQYF. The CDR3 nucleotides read TGCGCCAGCAGCCAAGCCGGGAACTCCTACGAGCAGTACTTC.

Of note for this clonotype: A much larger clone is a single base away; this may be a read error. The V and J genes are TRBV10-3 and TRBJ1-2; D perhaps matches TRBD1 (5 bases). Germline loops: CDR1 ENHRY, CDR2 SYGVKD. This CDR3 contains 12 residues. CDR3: CAISEQDGGYNF. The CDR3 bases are TGTGCCATCAGTGAACAGGACGGTGGCTACAACTTC.

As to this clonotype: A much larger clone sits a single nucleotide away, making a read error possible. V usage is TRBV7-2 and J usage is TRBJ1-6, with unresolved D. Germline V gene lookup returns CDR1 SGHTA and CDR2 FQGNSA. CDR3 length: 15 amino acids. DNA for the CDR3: TGTGCCAGCAGCTTAGACACAGCCACTAGTTCACCCCCCCACTTT. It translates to CASSLDTATSSPPHF.

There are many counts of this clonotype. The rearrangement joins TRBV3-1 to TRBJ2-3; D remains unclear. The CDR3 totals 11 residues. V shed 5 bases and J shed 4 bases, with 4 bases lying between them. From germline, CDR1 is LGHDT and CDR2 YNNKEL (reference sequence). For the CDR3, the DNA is TGTGCCAGCAGCGACGCAGATACGCAGTATTTT. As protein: CASSDADTQYF.

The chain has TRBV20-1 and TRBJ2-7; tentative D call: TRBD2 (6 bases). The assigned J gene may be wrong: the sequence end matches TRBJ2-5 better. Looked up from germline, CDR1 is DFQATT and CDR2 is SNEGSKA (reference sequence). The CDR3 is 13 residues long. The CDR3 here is CSAREAGTETQYF. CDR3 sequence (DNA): TGCAGTGCTAGAGAGGCGGGGACCGAGACCCAGTACTTC.

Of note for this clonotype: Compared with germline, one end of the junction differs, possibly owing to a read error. The CDR3 DNA reads TGTGCCAGCAGCGTAGCGGGGGCTTCTAATCAGCCCCAGCATTTT. This codes for CASSVAGASNQPQHF. The rearrangement uses TRBV7-9 and TRBJ1-5, with a possible D match to TRBD1 (6 bases). Germline CDR1 and CDR2: SEHNR and FQNEAQ (reference sequence). The CDR3 contains 15 residues.

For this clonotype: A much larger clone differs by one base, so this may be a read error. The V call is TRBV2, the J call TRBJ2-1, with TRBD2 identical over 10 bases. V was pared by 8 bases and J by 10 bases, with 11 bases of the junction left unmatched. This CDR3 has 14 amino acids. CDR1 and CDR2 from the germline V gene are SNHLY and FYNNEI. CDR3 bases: TGTGCCAGCGCCCTAGCGGGGGTTTCCTACGAGCAGTTCTTC. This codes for CASALAGVSYEQFF. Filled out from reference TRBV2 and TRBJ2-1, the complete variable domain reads EPEVTQTPSHQVTQMGQEVILRCVPISNHLYFYWYRQILGQKVEFLVSFYNNEISEKSEIFDDQFSVERPDGSNFTLKIRSTKLEDSAMYFCASALAGVSYEQFFGPGTRLTVL.

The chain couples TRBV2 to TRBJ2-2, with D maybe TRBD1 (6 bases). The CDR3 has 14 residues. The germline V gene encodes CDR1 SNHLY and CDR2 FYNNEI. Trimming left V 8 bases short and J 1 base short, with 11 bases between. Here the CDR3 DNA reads TGTGCCAGCTGTTGGACAGAGAACACCGGGGAGCTGTTTTTT. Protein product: CASCWTENTGELFF.

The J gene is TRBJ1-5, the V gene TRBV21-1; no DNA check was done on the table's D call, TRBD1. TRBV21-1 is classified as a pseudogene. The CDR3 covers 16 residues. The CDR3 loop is CASSKVPRGVDQPQHF. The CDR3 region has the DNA TGTGCCAGCAGCAAAGTCCCCCGGGGCGTCGATCAGCCCCAGCATTTT.

CDR3 sequence (DNA): TGTGCCAGCAGTTTATCGACAGGGTACTATGGCTACACCTTC. It translates to CASSLSTGYYGYTF. The chain links TRBV7-9 to TRBJ1-2; 7 bases agree with TRBD1. The J segment lost 3 bases and the V segment lost 6 bases, leaving 7 bases of the junction unmatched. The CDR3 spans 14 residues. Germline loops: CDR1 SEHNR, CDR2 FQNEAQ (reference sequence).

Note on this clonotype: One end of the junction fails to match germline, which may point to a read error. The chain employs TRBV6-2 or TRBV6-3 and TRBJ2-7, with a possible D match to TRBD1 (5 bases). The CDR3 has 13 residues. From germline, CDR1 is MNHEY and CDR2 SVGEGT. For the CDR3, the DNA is TGTGCCAGCACTTACAGGAACCCCTACGAGCAGTACTTC. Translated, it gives CASTYRNPYEQYF.

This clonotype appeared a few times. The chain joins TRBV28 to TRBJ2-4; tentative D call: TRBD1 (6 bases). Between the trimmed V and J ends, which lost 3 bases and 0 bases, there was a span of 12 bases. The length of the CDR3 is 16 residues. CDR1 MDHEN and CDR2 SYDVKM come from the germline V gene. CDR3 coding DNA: TGTGCCAGCAGTTTGGACAGAAGGGCAGCCAAAAACATTCAGTACTTC. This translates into CASSLDRRAAKNIQYF.

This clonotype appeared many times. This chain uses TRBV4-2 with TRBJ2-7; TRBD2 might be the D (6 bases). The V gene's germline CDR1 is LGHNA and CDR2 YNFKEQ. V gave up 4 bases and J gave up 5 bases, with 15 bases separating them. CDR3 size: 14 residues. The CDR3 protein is CASSRDGGLNEQYF. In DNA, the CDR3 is TGTGCCAGCAGCCGGGATGGAGGGTTGAACGAGCAGTACTTC.

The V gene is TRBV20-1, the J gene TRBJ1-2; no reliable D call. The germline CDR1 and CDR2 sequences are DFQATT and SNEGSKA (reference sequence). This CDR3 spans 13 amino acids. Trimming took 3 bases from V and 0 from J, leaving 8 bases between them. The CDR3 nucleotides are TGCAGTGCTAGTCTCGGCACTAACTATGGCTACACCTTC. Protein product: CSASLGTNYGYTF.

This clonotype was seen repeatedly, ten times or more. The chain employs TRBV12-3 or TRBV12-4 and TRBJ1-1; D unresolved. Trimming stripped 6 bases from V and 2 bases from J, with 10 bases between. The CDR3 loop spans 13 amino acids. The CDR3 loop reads CASSFGSNTEAFF. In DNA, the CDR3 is TGTGCCAGCAGCTTCGGTTCAAACACTGAAGCTTTCTTT.

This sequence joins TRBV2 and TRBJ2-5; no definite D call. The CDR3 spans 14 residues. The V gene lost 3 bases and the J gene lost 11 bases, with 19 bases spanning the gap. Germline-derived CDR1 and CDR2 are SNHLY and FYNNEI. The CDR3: CASSDRVMGNEQYF. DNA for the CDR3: TGTGCCAGCAGTGACCGGGTTATGGGTAATGAGCAGTACTTC.

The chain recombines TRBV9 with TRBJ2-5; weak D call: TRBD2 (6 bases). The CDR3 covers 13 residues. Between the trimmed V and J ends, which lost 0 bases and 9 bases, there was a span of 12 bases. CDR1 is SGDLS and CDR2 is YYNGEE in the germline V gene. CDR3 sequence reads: CASSVAEGTSQYF. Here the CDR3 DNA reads TGTGCCAGCAGCGTAGCGGAGGGGACGTCCCAGTACTTC.

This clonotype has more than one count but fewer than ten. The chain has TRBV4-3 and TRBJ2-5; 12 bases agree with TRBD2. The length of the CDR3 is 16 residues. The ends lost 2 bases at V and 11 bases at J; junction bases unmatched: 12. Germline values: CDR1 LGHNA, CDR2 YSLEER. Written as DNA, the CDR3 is TGCGCCAGCAGCCAAATACTAGCGGGGGGAAGAGATGAGCAGTACTTC. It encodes CASSQILAGGRDEQYF.

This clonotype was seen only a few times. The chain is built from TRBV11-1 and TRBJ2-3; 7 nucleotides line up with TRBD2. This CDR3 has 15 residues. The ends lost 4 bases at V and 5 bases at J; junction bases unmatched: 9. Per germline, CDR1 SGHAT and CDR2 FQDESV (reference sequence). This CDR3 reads CASSSGGSTGDTQYF. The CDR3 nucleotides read TGTGCCAGCAGCTCGGGGGGATCAACGGGAGATACGCAGTATTTT. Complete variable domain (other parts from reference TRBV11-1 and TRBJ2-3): EAEVAQSPRYKITEKSQAVAFWCDPISGHATLYWYRQILGQGPELLVQFQDESVVDDSQLPKDRFSAERLKGVDSTLKIQPAELGDSAMYLCASSSGGSTGDTQYFGPGTRLTVL.

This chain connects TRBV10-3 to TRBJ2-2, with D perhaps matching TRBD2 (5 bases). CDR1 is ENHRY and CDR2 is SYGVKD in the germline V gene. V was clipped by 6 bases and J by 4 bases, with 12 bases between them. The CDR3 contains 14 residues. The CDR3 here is CAISTLEFTGELFF. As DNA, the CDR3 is TGTGCCATCAGCACACTAGAATTCACCGGGGAGCTGTTTTTT.

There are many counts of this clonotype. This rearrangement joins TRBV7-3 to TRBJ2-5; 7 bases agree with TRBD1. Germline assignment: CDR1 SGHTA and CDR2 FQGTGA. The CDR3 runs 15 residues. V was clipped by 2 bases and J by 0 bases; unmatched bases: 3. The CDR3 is CASSLGTDNQETQYF. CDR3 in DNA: TGTGCCAGCAGCTTAGGGACAGATAACCAAGAGACCCAGTACTTC. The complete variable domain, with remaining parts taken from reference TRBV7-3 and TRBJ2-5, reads GAGVSQTPSNKVTEKGKYVELRCDPISGHTALYWYRQSLGQGPEFLIYFQGTGAADDSGLPNDRFFAVRPEGSVSTLKIQRTERGDSAVYLCASSLGTDNQETQYFGPGTRLLVL.

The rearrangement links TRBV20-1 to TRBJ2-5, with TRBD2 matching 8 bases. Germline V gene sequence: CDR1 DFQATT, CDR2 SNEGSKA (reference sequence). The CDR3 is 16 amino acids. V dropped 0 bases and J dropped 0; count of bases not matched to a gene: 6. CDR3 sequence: CSARDWSSGNQETQYF. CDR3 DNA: TGCAGTGCTAGAGATTGGAGTAGCGGGAACCAAGAGACCCAGTACTTC.

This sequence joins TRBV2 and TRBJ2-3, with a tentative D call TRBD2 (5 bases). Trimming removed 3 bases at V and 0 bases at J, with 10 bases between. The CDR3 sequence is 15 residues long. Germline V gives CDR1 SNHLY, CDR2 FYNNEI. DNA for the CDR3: TGTGCCAGCAGTGAGTCCCTAGCTAGCACAGATACGCAGTATTTT. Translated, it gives CASSESLASTDTQYF.